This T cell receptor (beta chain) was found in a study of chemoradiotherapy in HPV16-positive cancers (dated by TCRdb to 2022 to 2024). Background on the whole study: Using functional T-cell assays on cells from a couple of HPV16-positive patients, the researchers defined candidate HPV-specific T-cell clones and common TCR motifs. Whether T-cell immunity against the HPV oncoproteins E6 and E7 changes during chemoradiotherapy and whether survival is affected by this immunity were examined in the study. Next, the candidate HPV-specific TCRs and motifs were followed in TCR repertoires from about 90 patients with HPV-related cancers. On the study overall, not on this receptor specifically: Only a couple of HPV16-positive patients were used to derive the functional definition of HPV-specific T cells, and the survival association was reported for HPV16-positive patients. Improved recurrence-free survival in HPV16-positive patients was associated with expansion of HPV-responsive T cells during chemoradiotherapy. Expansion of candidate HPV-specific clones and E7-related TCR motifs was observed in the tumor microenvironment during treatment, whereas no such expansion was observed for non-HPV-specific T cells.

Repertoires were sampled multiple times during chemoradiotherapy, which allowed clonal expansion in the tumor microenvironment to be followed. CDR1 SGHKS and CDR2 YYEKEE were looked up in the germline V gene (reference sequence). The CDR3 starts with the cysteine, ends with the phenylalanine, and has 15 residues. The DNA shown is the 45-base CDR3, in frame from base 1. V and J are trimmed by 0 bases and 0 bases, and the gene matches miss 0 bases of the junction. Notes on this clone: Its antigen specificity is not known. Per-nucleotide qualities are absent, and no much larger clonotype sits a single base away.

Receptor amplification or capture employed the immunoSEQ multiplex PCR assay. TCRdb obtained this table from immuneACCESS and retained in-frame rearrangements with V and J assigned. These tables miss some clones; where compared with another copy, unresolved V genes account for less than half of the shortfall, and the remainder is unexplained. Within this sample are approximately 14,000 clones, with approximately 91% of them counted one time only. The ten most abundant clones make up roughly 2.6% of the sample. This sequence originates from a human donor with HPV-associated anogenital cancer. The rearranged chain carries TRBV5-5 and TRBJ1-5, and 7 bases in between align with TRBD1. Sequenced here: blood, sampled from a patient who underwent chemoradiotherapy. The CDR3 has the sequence CASSLGQGSNQPQHF. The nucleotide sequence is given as TGTGCCAGCAGCTTGGGACAGGGTAGCAATCAGCCCCAGCATTTT. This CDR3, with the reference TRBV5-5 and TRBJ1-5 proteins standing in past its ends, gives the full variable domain DAGVTQSPTHLIKTRGQQVTLRCSPISGHKSVSWYQQVLGQGPQFIFQYYEKEERGRGNFPDRFSARQFPNYSSELNVNALLLGDSALYLCASSLGQGSNQPQHFGDGTRLSIL.